This is a list of T cell receptor beta chains from one sample in a study of identical twins. TCRdb ran MiXCR on the 5' RACE reads and lists one entry per CDR3 protein. The sample lists roughly 290,000 distinct CDR3 sequences, roughly 9.8% seen once, with roughly 7% in the top ten. This sample also belongs to another study, concerning yellow fever vaccine responses in identical twins.

The sample comprised CD8+ T cells sorted from blood. Receptor source: a woman aged 18-29 years in good health. Both conserved end residues are part of each CDR3. A D gene is named only where the DNA matches it firmly. Not every row has a clone size; where given, it reads once, few, many or a size class.

d_call,j_call,v_call,cdr3_length,clone_size,cdr3_nt,cdr3_aa
NA,TRBJ2-3,TRBV29-1,13,many,TGCAGCGTTGCAGGGTATGTCACAGATACGCAGTATTTT,CSVAGYVTDTQYF
TRBD2,TRBJ2-1,TRBV10-3,15,few,TGTGCCGGAGAAGGAGCCGGGGGGTCCCAAATGGGGCAGTTCTTC,CAGEGAGGSQMGQFF
NA,TRBJ2-7,TRBV12-3/TRBV12-4,15,many,TGTGCCAGCACCCGTGGGCAGGGTACCCCTTACGAGCAGTACTTC,CASTRGQGTPYEQYF
TRBD1,TRBJ2-7,TRBV2,12,few,TGTGCCAGCCAGGGGGCAATCGACGAGCAGTACTTC,CASQGAIDEQYF
NA,TRBJ2-7,TRBV29-1,14,few,TGCAGCGTTGATGGGCTCAGGAACTCCTACGAGCAGTACTTC,CSVDGLRNSYEQYF
NA,TRBJ2-5,TRBV2,15,few,TGTGCCAGCAGTTCCCCCGTGGTAGGGGAAGAGACCCAGTACTTC,CASSSPVVGEETQYF
TRBD2,TRBJ2-7,TRBV20-1,16,many,TGCAGTGCTAGAGATACCCTAGCGGGGGGGCCCTACGAGCAGTACTTC,CSARDTLAGGPYEQYF
NA,TRBJ1-6,TRBV28,17,few,TGTGCCAGCAGTTTCCAAGGTGGGGGCGGTTATAATTCACCCCTCCACTTT,CASSFQGGGGYNSPLHF
NA,TRBJ1-5,TRBV2,13,NA,TGTGCCAGCACCAGGTATAGCAATCAGCCCCAGCATTTT,CASTRYSNQPQHF
TRBD2,TRBJ2-3,TRBV2,15,few,TGTGCCAGCAGTTTAGCGGGGGAATTGACAGATACGCAGTATTTT,CASSLAGELTDTQYF
TRBD2,TRBJ2-2,TRBV7-8,14,NA,TGTGCCAGCCCCGGGGGAGGGTTGGTCGGGGAGCTGTTTTTT,CASPGGGLVGELFF
NA,TRBJ2-2,TRBV2,16,many,TGTGCCAGCAGTGAATTGGAAAACCCCATTACCGGGGAGCTGTTTTTT,CASSELENPITGELFF
NA,TRBJ2-6,TRBV12-3/TRBV12-4,16,NA,TGTGCCAGCAGCCGGATAACTGCGGGTGGGGCCAACGTCCTGACTTTC,CASSRITAGGANVLTF
NA,TRBJ2-5,TRBV7-6,13,NA,TGTGCCAGCAGCCACAGAAATCAAGAGACCCAGTACTTC,CASSHRNQETQYF
NA,TRBJ2-7,TRBV6-4,14,NA,TGTGCCAGCAGTGAGTTTAGCGCTACCTACGAGCAGTACTTC,CASSEFSATYEQYF
NA,TRBJ1-2,TRBV4-1,14,NA,TGCGCCAGCAGCCAAGAGCTGGCTAACTATGGCTACACCTTC,CASSQELANYGYTF
NA,TRBJ2-7,TRBV12-3/TRBV12-4,13,few,TGTGCCAGCAGTTTAGGCAGGGTGAACGAGCAGTACTTC,CASSLGRVNEQYF
NA,TRBJ2-7,TRBV11-2,13,few,TGTGCCAGCAGCTTCGGGTCAGAGAACGAGCAGTACTTC,CASSFGSENEQYF
TRBD2,TRBJ2-5,TRBV5-6,17,NA,TGTGCCAGCAGCACCGGACTAGCGGGGGTCCTCCAAGAGACCCAGTACTTC,CASSTGLAGVLQETQYF
NA,TRBJ2-1,TRBV27,15,few,TGTGCCAGCAGTGGCCTAGGGAGCTCCTACAATGAGCAGTTCTTC,CASSGLGSSYNEQFF
TRBD1,TRBJ2-7,TRBV7-9,14,many,TGTGCCAGCAGCCAGACAGGGGAAGTCTACGAGCAGTACTTC,CASSQTGEVYEQYF
NA,TRBJ2-4,TRBV9,14,many,TGTGCCAGCAACGGTGGGGTAGCCAAAAACATTCAGTACTTC,CASNGGVAKNIQYF
NA,TRBJ2-5,TRBV12-3/TRBV12-4,15,few,TGTGCCAGCAGTTTGCTAGACAGGAGCCAAGAGACCCAGTACTTC,CASSLLDRSQETQYF
NA,TRBJ2-2,TRBV5-1,16,few,TGCGCCAGCAGTTACGGGGGCAGACACCTTACCGGGGAGCTGTTTTTT,CASSYGGRHLTGELFF
NA,TRBJ2-5,TRBV28,16,many,TGTGCCAGCAGTTTAGGCCGGGGACAAGGACGGGAGACCCAGTACTTC,CASSLGRGQGRETQYF
NA,TRBJ2-7,TRBV6-1,15,NA,TGTGCCAGCAGTACCCAGCCCCGACCCAGCAGTGAGCAGTACTTC,CASSTQPRPSSEQYF
TRBD2,TRBJ2-5,TRBV2,14,few,TGTGCCAGCAATAGCGGGAGCAGCCAAGAGACCCAGTACTTC,CASNSGSSQETQYF
TRBD2,TRBJ2-3,TRBV7-9,16,many,TGTGCCAGCAGCTCCGGGACTAGCGGGAGGGCAGATACGCAGTATTTT,CASSSGTSGRADTQYF
TRBD1,TRBJ2-1,TRBV5-4,15,NA,TGTGCCAGCAGCTTCGACAGGGTCGGCGACAATGAGCAGTTCTTC,CASSFDRVGDNEQFF
TRBD2,TRBJ2-1,TRBV11-2,16,few,TGTGCCAGCAGCTTAGGTAGCGGGAGGGTTCGGAATGAGCAGTTCTTC,CASSLGSGRVRNEQFF
TRBD2,TRBJ2-5,TRBV12-3/TRBV12-4,16,many,TGTGCCAGCAGTTTCAGGAGCGGGGGGGTCAGAGAGACCCAGTACTTC,CASSFRSGGVRETQYF
NA,TRBJ2-5,TRBV4-3,17,NA,TGCGCCAGCAGCCAAGATAGATCCCTCCCGGGGGTTGAGACCCAGTACTTC,CASSQDRSLPGVETQYF
NA,TRBJ2-1,TRBV24-1,16,few,TGTGCCACCAGTGATCCTTACTATAACGACGGTAATGAGCAGTTCTTC,CATSDPYYNDGNEQFF
TRBD2,TRBJ2-1,TRBV6-2/TRBV6-3,20,few,TGTGCCAGCAGTTATTCGGGGGGTCTGAACCGGGACTCGGGGCGGAATGAGCAGTTCTTC,CASSYSGGLNRDSGRNEQFF
NA,TRBJ1-3,TRBV9,13,many,TGTGCCAGCATGGGAAGGTCTGGAAACACCATATATTTT,CASMGRSGNTIYF
NA,TRBJ2-5,TRBV27,13,many,TGTGCCAGCAGTTTCGCACAGCTGGAGACCCAGTACTTC,CASSFAQLETQYF
NA,TRBJ2-1,TRBV29-1,10,many,TGCAGCGTTGTCGGGAATGAGCAGTTCTTC,CSVVGNEQFF
NA,TRBJ2-7,TRBV29-1,14,NA,TGCAGCGTTGAATCAGGGACGGCTGGCTACGAGCAGTACTTC,CSVESGTAGYEQYF
TRBD2,TRBJ2-7,TRBV10-1,16,many,TGCGCCAGCAGTTCTTCCGGACTAGCGGGAGCCTACGAGCAGTACTTC,CASSSSGLAGAYEQYF
NA,TRBJ2-7,TRBV27,13,NA,TGTGCCAGCAGTCTCTTCGGGGCCTACGAGCAGTACTTC,CASSLFGAYEQYF
NA,TRBJ2-1,TRBV13,13,few,TGTGCCAGCAGCCCCAATTCTGACAATGAGCAGTTCTTC,CASSPNSDNEQFF
NA,TRBJ2-7,TRBV5-1,14,NA,TGCGCCAGCAGCTCGTCGGGAGTTTCCTACGAGCAGTACTTC,CASSSSGVSYEQYF
NA,TRBJ2-7,TRBV20-1,15,NA,TGCAGTGCTAGAGATGGGGTATTGAAGCTGTACGAGCAGTACTTC,CSARDGVLKLYEQYF
TRBD1,TRBJ2-3,TRBV6-4,14,many,TGTGCCAGCAGTTTGGGACAGGACACAGATACGCAGTATTTT,CASSLGQDTDTQYF
TRBD2,TRBJ2-3,TRBV20-1,16,many,TGCAGTGCTAGAGATATGGAGGGAGGGGACACAGATACGCAGTATTTT,CSARDMEGGDTDTQYF
NA,TRBJ2-1,TRBV12-5,12,NA,TGTGCTAGTGGGTACAGGGAGTGGGAGCAGTTCTTC,CASGYREWEQFF
NA,TRBJ2-3,TRBV3-1,15,many,TGTGCCAGCAGCCCCCGTTCGGGGGCCTGGGATACGCAGTATTTT,CASSPRSGAWDTQYF
NA,TRBJ1-1,TRBV4-1,12,NA,TGCGCCAGCAGCCAGGGTCCTTTGGTCGCTTTCTTT,CASSQGPLVAFF
TRBD2,TRBJ2-1,TRBV27,15,many,TGTGCCAGCAGCTCCGGACTAGCGGGAGTGGGTGAGCAGTTCTTC,CASSSGLAGVGEQFF
TRBD1,TRBJ2-7,TRBV5-1,16,many,TGCGCCAGCAGCAAGCTCGGGACAGAGTCTCACTACGAGCAGTACTTC,CASSKLGTESHYEQYF
NA,TRBJ2-1,TRBV27,14,many,TGTGCCAGCAGTCCCCTGCTCGAATCTAATGAGCAGTTCTTC,CASSPLLESNEQFF
NA,TRBJ2-1,TRBV29-1,18,NA,TGCAGCGCCGAGGGGGAAGAACCCGGGTTGGCCCTATACAATGAGCAGTTCTTC,CSAEGEEPGLALYNEQFF
NA,TRBJ2-3,TRBV4-2,16,many,TGTGCCAGCAGCCATGTCCGGGACACCAACACAGATACGCAGTATTTT,CASSHVRDTNTDTQYF
TRBD1,TRBJ2-7,TRBV19,14,NA,TGTGCCAGTAGTCCAAGGACAGGGGACCACGAGCAGTACTTC,CASSPRTGDHEQYF
NA,TRBJ2-7,TRBV20-1,13,many,TGCAGTGCTAGGCATGAATTTGGCTACGAGCAGTACTTC,CSARHEFGYEQYF
NA,TRBJ2-7,TRBV6-5,16,many,TGTGCCAGCAGTTACTCGATAGTGGGGGGTACCTACGAGCAGTACTTC,CASSYSIVGGTYEQYF
NA,TRBJ2-2,TRBV12-3/TRBV12-4,16,many,TGTGCCAGCAGCGTTCCTCAGGCCCCCAACACCGGGGAGCTGTTTTTT,CASSVPQAPNTGELFF
NA,TRBJ1-1,TRBV20-1,15,NA,TGCAGTGCTAGAGATCTGTTGGGGGGACACACTGAAGCTATCTTT,CSARDLLGGHTEAIF
TRBD1,TRBJ2-7,TRBV20-1,13,many,TGCAGTGCTAGGGGACAGGTGGCCTACGAGCAGTACTTC,CSARGQVAYEQYF